This TCR beta chain derives from a study of Graves' ophthalmopathy and Graves' hyperthyroidism (dated by TCRdb to the late 2010s). Some background on the complete study: Peripheral blood was collected at initial diagnosis, before any treatment. To explore V-J signatures distinguishing ophthalmopathy from hyperthyroidism, a discovery set of about a hundred patients (43 ophthalmopathy, 55 to 60 stable hyperthyroidism) was enrolled. To tell Graves' ophthalmopathy apart from Graves' hyperthyroidism, and to predict which patients would progress to ophthalmopathy, the study relied on TCR beta repertoire signatures. In total, 135 blood samples were TCR-sequenced: some 40 ophthalmopathy, approximately 75 hyperthyroidism and roughly 17 hyperthyroidism-to-ophthalmopathy patients. Once sampling was done, hyperthyroidism patients were given methimazole at a starting dose of 30 mg daily, while ophthalmopathy patients were given high-dose intravenous methylprednisolone. An independent validation cohort was composed of about 20 hyperthyroidism patients and about 16 patients who later progressed from hyperthyroidism to ophthalmopathy. For training and testing, the 100 or so patients in the discovery cohort were randomly divided in a 7:3 ratio. In roughly 6 hyperthyroidism patients, T-cell repertoires of thyroid tissue and blood were compared.

The CDR3 contains 13 residues, cysteine and phenylalanine counted. CDR3 DNA is the only sequence kept; it has 39 bases, read in frame from the first base. From the germline V gene (reference sequence), CDR1 is GTSNPN and CDR2 is SVGIG. The trim is 3 bases for V and 8 bases for J, with a gap of 16 bases between the germline ends. Results and caveats for the whole study, not just this receptor: In validation, the model predicted ophthalmopathy progression with about 70% sensitivity and approximately 75% specificity; some twelve predicted patients were CT-confirmed with GO in a median of about 6.1 months. No statistical method was used to set the sample size in advance, and the investigators knew which group each participant was assigned to. Among expanded thyroid clonotypes with frequency above 0.001, most also showed up in blood, which suggests that blood repertoires may reflect the thyroid immune response. Ophthalmopathy was separated from stable hyperthyroidism by the 13-signature model with just under 90% sensitivity and around 81% specificity in cross-validation and with 80%/75% in the test set.

Hyperthyroidism was considered stable if no progression to ophthalmopathy occurred within 18 months of follow-up. Hyperthyroidism patients were newly diagnosed, with disease duration under 2 months, and aged 18 to 65 years. Patients with other autoimmune diseases, uncontrolled infections, pregnancy or lactation were excluded from the study. Clinical symptoms, serum thyroxine, TRAb, thyroid ultrasound and orbital computed tomography formed the basis of the diagnosis. PBMCs were isolated from approximately 10 ml of fresh peripheral blood by Ficoll-Paque density gradient centrifugation. Trizol reagent was used to extract the total RNA, and its quality was then checked on an Agilent 2100 Bioanalyzer. Ten or more counts support this clonotype. No cognate antigen has been identified for it. No clone much larger than this one lies a single base away; base qualities are absent. For repertoire sequencing, TCR beta CDR3 regions were amplified from RNA transcripts. HTBI primers and the Qiagen OneStep RT-PCR kit were used in a first-round RT-PCR, which was followed by a second-round multiplex PCR, size selection and purification. Libraries were sequenced on an Illumina HiSeq2000 using paired-end 100 bp reads. The authors' pipeline ran thus. Reads were processed with SOAPnuke, discarding reads with adapters, uncalled bases, mean Phred below 15, or no exact constant-primer or identifier match. High-quality paired reads were merged with COPE v1.2.5. Clonotypes were defined as unique nucleotide sequences and were aligned to IMGT TRB V, D and J references using MiTCR v1.1. Only V-J combinations with frequency above 0.0001 were analysed, covering more than 99% of repertoires. For each V-J combination, a TCR clonal expansion and chaos score was defined as F50 clonal expansion divided by the chaos observed in the TCRdist matrix. Welch's t-statistics and random forest were used to narrow the features down to around twelve V-J combinations, which were then fed into a naive Bayes classifier. The similarity between thyroid and blood repertoires was quantified using the Morisita-Horn index. Clones were called with MiXCR by TCRdb after fastp trimmed the public reads at Q25, and only in-frame beta chains were retained. One record per CDR3 amino acid sequence lists the most common genes and DNA. The V and J calls and clone size are TCRdb's, not the authors'. The sample data list hundreds of thousands of distinct CDR3 sequences, and roughly 21% of these were observed just once. The top ten hold 2.5% to 3.5% of the sample.

The material sequenced was peripheral blood. The receptor was isolated from a woman aged 18-29 years with stable Graves' hyperthyroidism. Donor details come from another sample of the same person, matched by shared clones. Recombination joined TRBV30 with TRBJ1-2, and TRBD1 may be the D gene, going by 5 matching bases. The DNA sequence is as follows: TGTGCCTGGAGCCGGGACCAAAGCCGGGGCTACACCTTC. It translates as CAWSRDQSRGYTF.